What follows is one T cell receptor beta chain and its context. The CDR3 is 16 amino acids. V lost 5 bases and J 0 bases, leaving 13 bases between the germline ends. The germline V gene has CDR1 SGHTA and CDR2 FQGNSA. These data originate in a study of T-cell memory formation after mild COVID-19. TCRdb re-analysed the 5' RACE reads in MiXCR, keeping a single row per CDR3 protein. There are roughly 400,000 distinct CDR3 sequences in the sample; roughly 17% occur only once, and roughly 21% lies in the top ten. The V and J genes are TRBV7-2 and TRBJ2-2, with D unclear. Sequencing was done on a sample of PBMCs or a T cell subset sorted from them (not recorded which). The clonotype comes from a man aged 18-30 years who had mild COVID-19 (a few samples of this study predate the infection). Cell type and time point are not known. This CDR3 reads CASSRRHAANTGELFF. The DNA of the CDR3 is TGTGCCAGCAGCCGACGGCACGCCGCGAACACCGGGGAGCTGTTTTTT.